This T cell receptor (beta chain) was documented in a study of blood T cell repertoires in COVID-19. Germline CDR1 LNHDA, CDR2 SQIVND (reference sequence). This CDR3 is 16 amino acids long. Trimming cost V 6 bases and J 1 base, with 18 bases left between them. The protocol was immunoSEQ multiplex PCR, while the TCRdb copy is restricted to in-frame clones and leaves out a portion. The sample includes 150,000 to 200,000 clones, about 80% of them seen just once. V gene TRBV19 combines with J gene TRBJ1-1; perhaps TRBD1 as D (5 bases). This TCR came from a man in his forties or fifties who had recovered from COVID-19. Material for sequencing was PBMCs or T cells enriched from blood (not recorded which). The CDR3 DNA follows: TGTGCCAGTAGGGGGGGGGTTCGGCAACCGAACACTGAAGCTTTCTTT. Amino acids: CASRGGVRQPNTEAFF.